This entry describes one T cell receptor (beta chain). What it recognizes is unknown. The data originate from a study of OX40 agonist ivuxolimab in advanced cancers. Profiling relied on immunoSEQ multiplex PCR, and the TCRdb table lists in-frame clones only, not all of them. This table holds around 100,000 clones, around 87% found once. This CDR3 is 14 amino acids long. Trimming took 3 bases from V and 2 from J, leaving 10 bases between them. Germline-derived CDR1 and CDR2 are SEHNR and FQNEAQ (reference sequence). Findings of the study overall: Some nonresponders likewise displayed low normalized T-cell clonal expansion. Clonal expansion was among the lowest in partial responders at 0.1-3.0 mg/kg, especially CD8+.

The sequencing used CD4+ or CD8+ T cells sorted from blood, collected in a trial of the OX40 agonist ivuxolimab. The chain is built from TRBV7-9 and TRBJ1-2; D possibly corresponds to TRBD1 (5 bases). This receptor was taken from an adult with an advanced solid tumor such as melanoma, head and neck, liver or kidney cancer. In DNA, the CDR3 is TGTGCCAGCAGCTTGGGGGTCTCAAACTATGGCTACACCTTC. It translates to CASSLGVSNYGYTF.